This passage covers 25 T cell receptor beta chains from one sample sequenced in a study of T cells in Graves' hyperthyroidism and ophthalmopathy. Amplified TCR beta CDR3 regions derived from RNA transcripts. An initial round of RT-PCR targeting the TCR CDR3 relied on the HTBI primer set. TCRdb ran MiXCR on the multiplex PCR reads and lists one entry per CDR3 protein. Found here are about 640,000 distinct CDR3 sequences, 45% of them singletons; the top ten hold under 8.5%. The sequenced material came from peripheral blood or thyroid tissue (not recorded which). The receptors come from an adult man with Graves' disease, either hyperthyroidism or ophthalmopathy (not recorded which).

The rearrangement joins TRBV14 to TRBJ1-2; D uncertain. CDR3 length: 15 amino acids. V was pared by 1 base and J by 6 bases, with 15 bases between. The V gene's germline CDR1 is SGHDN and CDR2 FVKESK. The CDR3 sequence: CASSQAPGAVDGYTF. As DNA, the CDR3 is TGTGCCAGCAGCCAAGCGCCCGGAGCGGTAGATGGCTACACCTTC.

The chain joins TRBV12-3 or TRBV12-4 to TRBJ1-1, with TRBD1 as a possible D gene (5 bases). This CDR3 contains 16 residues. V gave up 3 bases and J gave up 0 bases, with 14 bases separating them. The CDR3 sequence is CASSLGFVGLNTEAFF. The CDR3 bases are TGTGCCAGCAGTTTGGGTTTTGTGGGGCTGAACACTGAAGCTTTCTTT.

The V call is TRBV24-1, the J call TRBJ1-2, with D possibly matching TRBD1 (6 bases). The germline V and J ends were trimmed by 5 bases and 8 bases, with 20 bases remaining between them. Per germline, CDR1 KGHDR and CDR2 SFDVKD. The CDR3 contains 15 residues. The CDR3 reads CATSGSRGAKMGYTF. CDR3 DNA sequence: TGTGCCACCAGTGGCTCCCGGGGGGCAAAGATGGGCTACACCTTC.

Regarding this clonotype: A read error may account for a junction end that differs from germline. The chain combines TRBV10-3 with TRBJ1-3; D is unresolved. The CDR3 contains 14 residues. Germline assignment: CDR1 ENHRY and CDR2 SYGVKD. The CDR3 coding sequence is TGTGCCAGCAGTGAATGGTTTGCCGGAAACACCATATATTTT. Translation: CASSEWFAGNTIYF.

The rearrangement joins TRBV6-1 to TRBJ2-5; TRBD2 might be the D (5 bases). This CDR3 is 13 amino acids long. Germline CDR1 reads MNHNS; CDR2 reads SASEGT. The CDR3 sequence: CASDRTISRTQYF. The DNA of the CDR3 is TGTGCTAGCGACCGGACCATATCAAGAACCCAGTACTTC.

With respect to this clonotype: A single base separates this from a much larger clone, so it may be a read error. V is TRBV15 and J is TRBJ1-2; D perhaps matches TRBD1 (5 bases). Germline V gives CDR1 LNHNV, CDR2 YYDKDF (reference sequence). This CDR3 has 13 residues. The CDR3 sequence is CATQIRGIYGCTF. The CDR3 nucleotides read TGTGCCACCCAGATTAGGGGCATCTATGGCTGCACCTTC.

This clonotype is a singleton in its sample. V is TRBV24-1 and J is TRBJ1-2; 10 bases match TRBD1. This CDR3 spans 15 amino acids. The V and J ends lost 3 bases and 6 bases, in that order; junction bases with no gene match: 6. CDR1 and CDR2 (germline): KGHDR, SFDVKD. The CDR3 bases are TGTGCCACCAGTGATGCCGGGACAGGGGTTAATGGCTACACCTTC. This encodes CATSDAGTGVNGYTF.

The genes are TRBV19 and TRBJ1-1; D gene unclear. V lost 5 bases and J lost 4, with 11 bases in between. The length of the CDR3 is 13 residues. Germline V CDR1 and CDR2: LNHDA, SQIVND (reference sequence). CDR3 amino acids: CASSPSMGTEAFF. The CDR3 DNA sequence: TGTGCCAGTAGTCCCAGCATGGGCACTGAAGCTTTCTTT.

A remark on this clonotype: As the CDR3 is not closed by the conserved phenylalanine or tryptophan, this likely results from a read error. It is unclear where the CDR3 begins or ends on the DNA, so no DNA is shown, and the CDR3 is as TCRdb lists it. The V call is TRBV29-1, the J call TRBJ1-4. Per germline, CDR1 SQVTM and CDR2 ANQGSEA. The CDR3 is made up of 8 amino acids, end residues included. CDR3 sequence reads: CSVEVGRV.

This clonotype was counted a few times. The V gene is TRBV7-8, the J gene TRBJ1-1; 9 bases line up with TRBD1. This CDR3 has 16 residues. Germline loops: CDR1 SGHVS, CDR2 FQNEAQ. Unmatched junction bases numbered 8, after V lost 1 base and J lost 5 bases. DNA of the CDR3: TGTGCCAGCAGCTTAGACGGGACAGGGATCTTAACTGAAGCTTTCTTT. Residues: CASSLDGTGILTEAFF.

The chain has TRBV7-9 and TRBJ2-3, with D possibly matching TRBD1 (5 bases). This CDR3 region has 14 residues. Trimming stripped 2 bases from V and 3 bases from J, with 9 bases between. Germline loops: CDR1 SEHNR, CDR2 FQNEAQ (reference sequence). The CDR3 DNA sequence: TGTGCCAGCAGCTTAAGCCAGGGAACAGATACGCAGTATTTT. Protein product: CASSLSQGTDTQYF.

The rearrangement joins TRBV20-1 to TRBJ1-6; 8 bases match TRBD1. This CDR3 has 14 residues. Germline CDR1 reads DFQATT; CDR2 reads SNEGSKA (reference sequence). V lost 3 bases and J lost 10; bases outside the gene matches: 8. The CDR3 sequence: CSARTGQGSSPLHF. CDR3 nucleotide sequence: TGCAGTGCTAGGACCGGACAGGGAAGCTCACCCCTCCACTTT.

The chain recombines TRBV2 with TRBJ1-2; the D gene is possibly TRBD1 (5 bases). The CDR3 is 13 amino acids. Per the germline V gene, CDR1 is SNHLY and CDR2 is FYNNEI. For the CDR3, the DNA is TGTGCTAGTATTCCAGGGTCTGCCTATGGCTACACCTTC. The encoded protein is CASIPGSAYGYTF.

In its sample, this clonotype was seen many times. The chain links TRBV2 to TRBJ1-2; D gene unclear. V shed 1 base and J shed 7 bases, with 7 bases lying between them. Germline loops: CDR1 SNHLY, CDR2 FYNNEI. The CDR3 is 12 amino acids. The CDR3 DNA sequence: TGTGCCAGCAGTGAAGTGCCGGGTGGCTACACCTTC. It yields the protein CASSEVPGGYTF.

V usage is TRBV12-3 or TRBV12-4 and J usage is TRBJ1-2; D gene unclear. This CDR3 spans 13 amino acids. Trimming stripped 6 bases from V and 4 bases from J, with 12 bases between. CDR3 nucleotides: TGTGCCAGCAGCAGCCCCTACGGCTATGGCTACACCTTC. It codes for CASSSPYGYGYTF.

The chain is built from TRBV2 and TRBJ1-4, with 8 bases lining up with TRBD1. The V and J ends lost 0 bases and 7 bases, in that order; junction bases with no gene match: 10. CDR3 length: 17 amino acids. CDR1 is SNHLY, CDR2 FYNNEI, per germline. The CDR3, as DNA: TGTGCCAGCAGTGAAGCAGTGCAGGGGGCCGTGGGTGAAAAACTGTTTTTT. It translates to CASSEAVQGAVGEKLFF.

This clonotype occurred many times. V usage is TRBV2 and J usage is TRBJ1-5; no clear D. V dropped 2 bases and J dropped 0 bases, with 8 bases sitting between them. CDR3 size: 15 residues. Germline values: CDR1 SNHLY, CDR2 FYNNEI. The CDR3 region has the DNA TGTGCCAGCAGTGAACGCGGGAATAGCAATCAGCCCCAGCATTTT. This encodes CASSERGNSNQPQHF.

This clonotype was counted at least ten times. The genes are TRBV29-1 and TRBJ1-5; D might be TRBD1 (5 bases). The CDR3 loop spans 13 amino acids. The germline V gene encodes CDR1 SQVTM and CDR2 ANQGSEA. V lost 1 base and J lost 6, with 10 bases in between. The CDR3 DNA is TGCAGCGTTGAAGGCAGGGAGGGTCAGCCCCAGCATTTT. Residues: CSVEGREGQPQHF.

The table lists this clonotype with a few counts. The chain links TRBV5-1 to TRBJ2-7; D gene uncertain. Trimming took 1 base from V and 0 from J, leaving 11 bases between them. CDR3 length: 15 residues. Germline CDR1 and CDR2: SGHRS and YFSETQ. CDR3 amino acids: CASSLRLESSYEQYF. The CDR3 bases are TGCGCCAGCAGCTTGAGACTTGAAAGCTCCTACGAGCAGTACTTC.

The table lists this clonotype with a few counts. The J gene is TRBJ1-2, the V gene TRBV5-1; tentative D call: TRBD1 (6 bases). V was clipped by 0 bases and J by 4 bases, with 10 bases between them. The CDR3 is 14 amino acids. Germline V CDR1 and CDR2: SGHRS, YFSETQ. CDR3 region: CASSLAAGAYGYTF. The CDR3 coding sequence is TGCGCCAGCAGCTTGGCCGCAGGGGCCTATGGCTACACCTTC.

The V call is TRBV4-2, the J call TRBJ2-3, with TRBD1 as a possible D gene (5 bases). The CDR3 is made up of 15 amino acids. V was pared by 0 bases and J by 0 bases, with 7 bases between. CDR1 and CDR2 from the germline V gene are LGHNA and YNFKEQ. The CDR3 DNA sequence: TGTGCCAGCAGCCAAGATCCAGGGAGCACAGATACGCAGTATTTT. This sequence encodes CASSQDPGSTDTQYF.

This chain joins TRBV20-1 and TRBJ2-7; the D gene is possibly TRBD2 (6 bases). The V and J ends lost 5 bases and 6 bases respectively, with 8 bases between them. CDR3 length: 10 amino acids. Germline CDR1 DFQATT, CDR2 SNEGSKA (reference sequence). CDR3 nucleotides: TGCAGTGCTTCGGGGGTCGAGCAGTACTTC. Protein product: CSASGVEQYF.

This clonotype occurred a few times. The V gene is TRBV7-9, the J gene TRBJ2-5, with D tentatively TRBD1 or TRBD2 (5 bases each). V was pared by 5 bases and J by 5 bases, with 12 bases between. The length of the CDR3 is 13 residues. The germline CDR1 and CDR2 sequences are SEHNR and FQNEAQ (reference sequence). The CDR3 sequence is CASSPGPRETQYF. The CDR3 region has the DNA TGTGCCAGCAGCCCGGGGCCTCGGGAGACCCAGTACTTC.

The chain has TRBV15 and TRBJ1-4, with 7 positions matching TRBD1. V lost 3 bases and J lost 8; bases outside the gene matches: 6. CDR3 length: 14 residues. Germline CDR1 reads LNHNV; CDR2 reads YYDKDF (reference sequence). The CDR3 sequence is CATSSFTGDEKLFF. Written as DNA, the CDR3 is TGTGCCACCAGCAGTTTTACAGGGGACGAAAAACTGTTTTTT. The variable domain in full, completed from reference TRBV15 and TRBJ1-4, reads DAMVIQNPRYQVTQFGKPVTLSCSQTLNHNVMYWYQQKSSQAPKLLFHYYDKDFNNEADTPDNFQSRRPNTSFCFLDIRSPGLGDTAMYLCATSSFTGDEKLFFGSGTQLSVL.

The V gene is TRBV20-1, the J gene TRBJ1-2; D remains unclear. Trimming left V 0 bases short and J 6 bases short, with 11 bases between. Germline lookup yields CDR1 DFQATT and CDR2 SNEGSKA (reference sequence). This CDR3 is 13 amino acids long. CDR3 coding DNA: TGCAGTGCTAGAGAACAGACCCGTGATGGCTACACCTTC. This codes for CSAREQTRDGYTF.